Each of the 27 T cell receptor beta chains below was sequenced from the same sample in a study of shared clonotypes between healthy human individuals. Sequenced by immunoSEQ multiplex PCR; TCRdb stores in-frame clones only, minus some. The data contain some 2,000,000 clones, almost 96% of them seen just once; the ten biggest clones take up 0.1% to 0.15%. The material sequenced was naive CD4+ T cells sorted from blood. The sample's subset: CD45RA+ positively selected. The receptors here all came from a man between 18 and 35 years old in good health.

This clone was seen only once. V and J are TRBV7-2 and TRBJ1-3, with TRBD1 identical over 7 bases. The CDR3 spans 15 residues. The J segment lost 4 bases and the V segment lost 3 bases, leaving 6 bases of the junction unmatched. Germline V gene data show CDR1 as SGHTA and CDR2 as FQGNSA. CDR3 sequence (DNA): TGTGCCAGCAGCTTTAGGGGGCAAGCAGGAAACACCATATATTTT. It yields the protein CASSFRGQAGNTIYF.

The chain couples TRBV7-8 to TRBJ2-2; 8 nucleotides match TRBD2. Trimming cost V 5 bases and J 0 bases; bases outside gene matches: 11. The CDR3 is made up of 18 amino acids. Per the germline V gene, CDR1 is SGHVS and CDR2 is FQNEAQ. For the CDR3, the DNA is TGTGCCAGCAGCACTAGCGGCGGGGCCTCTACGAACACCGGGGAGCTGTTTTTT. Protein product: CASSTSGGASTNTGELFF. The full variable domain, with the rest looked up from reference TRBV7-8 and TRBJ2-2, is GAGVSQSPRYKVAKRGQDVALRCDPISGHVSLFWYQQALGQGPEFLTYFQNEAQLDKSGLPSDRFFAERPEGSVSTLKIQRTQQEDSAVYLCASSTSGGASTNTGELFFGEGSRLTVL.

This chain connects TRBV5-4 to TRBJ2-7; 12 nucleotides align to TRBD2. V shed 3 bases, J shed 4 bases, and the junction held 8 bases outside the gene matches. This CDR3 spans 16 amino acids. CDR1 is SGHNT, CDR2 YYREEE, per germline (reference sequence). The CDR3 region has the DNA TGTGCCAGCAGCTCCGGCGGACTAGCGGGGTTTTACGAGCAGTACTTC. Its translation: CASSSGGLAGFYEQYF.

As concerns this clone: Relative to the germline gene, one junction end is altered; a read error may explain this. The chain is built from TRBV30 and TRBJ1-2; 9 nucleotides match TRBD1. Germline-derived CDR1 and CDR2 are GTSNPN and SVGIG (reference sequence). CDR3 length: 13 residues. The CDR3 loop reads CAWSLQGQGRALF. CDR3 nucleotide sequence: TGTGCCTGGAGTCTCCAGGGACAGGGCAGAGCCCTCTTC.

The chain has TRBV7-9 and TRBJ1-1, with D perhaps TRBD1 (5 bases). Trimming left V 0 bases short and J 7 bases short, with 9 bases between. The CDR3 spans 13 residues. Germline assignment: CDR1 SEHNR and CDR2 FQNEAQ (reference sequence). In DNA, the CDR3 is TGTGCCAGCAGCTTAGCAGGGGCAAGTGAAGCTTTCTTT. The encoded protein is CASSLAGASEAFF.

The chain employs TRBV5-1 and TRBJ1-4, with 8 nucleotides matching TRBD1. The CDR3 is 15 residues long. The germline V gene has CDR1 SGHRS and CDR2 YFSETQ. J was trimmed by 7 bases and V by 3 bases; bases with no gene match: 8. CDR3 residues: CASSSDRGGGEKLFF. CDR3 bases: TGCGCCAGCAGCTCCGACAGGGGAGGTGGTGAAAAACTGTTTTTT.

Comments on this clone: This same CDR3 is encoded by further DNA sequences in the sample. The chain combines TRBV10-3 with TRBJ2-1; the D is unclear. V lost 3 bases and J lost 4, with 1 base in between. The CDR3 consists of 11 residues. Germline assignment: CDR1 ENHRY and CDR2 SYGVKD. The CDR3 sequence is CAISDYNEQFF. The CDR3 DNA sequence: TGTGCCATCAGTGATTACAATGAGCAGTTCTTC.

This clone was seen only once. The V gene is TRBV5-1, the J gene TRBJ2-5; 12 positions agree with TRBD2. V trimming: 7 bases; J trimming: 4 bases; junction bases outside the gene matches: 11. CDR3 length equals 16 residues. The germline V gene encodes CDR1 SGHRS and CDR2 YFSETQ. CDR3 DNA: TGCGCCAGCCCCCCCGGGACTAGCGGGTCACGAGAGACCCAGTACTTC. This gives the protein CASPPGTSGSRETQYF.

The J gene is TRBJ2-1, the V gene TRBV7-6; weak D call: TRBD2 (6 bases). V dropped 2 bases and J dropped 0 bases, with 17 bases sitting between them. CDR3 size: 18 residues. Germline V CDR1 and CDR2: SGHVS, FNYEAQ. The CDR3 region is CASSLQPLAVSSYNEQFF. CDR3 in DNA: TGTGCCAGCAGCTTACAGCCATTAGCGGTAAGCTCCTACAATGAGCAGTTCTTC.

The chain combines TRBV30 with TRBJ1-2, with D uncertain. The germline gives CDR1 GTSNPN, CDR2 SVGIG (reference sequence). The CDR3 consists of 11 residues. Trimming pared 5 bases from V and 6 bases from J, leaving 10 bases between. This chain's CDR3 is CAWDPTDGYTF. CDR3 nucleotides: TGTGCCTGGGATCCGACGGATGGCTACACCTTC.

Here the CDR3 DNA reads TGTGCCAGCAGTCAGGGTATAAGTCAGCCCCAGCATTTT. It encodes CASSQGISQPQHF. The V and J genes are TRBV7-2 and TRBJ1-5, with TRBD1 as a possible D gene (5 bases). Trimming pared 6 bases from V and 6 bases from J, leaving 12 bases between. Germline V lookup: CDR1 SGHTA, CDR2 FQGNSA. CDR3 length: 13 residues.

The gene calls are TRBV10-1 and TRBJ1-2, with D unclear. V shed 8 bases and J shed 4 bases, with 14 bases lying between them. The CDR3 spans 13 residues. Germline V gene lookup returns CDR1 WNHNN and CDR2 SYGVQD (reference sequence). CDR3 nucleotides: TGCGCCAGCTCGGCCAACACCGGCTATGGCTACACCTTC. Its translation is CASSANTGYGYTF.

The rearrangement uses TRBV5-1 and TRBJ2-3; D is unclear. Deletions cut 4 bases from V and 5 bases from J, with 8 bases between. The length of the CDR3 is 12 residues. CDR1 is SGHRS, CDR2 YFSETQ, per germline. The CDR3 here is CASSRGLDTQYF. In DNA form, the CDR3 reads TGCGCCAGCAGCCGCGGTCTAGATACGCAGTATTTT.

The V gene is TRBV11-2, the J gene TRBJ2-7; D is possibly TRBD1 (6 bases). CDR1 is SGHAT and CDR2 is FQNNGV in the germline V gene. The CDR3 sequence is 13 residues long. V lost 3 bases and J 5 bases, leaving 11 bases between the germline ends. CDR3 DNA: TGTGCCAGCAGCTTTCAGGGGTCCCACGAGCAGTACTTC. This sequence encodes CASSFQGSHEQYF.

The CDR3 coding sequence is TGTGCCAGCAGCCACGCGGGGGCCGGGAGTCAGCCCCAGCATTTT. Protein sequence: CASSHAGAGSQPQHF. The rearrangement joins TRBV5-6 to TRBJ1-5, with D perhaps matching TRBD1 (6 bases). Germline CDR1 and CDR2: SGHDT and YYEEEE. The V and J ends lost 4 bases and 6 bases respectively, with 17 bases between them. The CDR3 extends over 15 amino acids.

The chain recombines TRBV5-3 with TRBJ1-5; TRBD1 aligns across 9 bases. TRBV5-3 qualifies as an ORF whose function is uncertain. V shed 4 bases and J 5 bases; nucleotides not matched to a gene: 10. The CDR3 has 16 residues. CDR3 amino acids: CARSRRDRVGHQPQHF. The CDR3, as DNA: TGTGCCAGAAGCCGGCGGGACAGGGTCGGGCATCAGCCCCAGCATTTT.

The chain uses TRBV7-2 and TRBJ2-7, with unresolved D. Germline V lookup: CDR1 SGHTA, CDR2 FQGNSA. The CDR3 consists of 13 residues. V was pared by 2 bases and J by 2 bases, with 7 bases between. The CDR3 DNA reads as TGTGCCAGCAGCTTAAATGGGGCCTACGAGCAGTACTTC. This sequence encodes CASSLNGAYEQYF.

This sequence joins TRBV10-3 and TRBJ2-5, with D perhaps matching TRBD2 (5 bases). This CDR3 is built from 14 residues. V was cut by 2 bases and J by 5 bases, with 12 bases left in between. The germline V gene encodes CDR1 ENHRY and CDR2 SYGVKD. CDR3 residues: CAISELEGRETQYF. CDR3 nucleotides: TGTGCCATCAGTGAGCTTGAGGGCCGGGAGACCCAGTACTTC.

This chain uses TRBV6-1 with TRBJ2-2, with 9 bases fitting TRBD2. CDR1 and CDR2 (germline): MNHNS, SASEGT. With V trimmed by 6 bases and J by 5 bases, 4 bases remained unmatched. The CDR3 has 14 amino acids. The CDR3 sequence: CASSHLAGTGELFF. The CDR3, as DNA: TGTGCCAGCAGCCATCTAGCGGGGACCGGGGAGCTGTTTTTT.

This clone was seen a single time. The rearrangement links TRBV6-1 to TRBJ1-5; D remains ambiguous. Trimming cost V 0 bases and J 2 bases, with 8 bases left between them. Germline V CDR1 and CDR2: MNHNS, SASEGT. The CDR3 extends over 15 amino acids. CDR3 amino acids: CASSEALSGNQPQHF. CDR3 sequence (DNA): TGTGCCAGCAGTGAAGCGCTGTCAGGCAATCAGCCCCAGCATTTT.

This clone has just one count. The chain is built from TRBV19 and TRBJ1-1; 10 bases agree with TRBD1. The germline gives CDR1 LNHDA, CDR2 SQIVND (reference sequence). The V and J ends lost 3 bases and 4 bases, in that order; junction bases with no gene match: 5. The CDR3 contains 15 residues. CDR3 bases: TGTGCCAGTAGTATTGGGACAGGGGTGGGCACTGAAGCTTTCTTT. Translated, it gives CASSIGTGVGTEAFF.

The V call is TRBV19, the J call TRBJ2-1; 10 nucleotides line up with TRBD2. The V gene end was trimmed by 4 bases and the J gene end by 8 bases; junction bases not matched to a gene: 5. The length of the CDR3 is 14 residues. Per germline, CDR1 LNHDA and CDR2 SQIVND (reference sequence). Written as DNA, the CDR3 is TGTGCCAGTAGTAAGCGGGAGGGCTGGGATGAGCAGTTCTTC. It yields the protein CASSKREGWDEQFF.

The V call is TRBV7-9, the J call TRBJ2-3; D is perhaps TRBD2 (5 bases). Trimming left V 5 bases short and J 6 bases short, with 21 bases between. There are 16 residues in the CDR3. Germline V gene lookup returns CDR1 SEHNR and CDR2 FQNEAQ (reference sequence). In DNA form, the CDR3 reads TGTGCCAGCAGCCCCCTACTTAGCGCCCCTATTGATACGCAGTATTTT. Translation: CASSPLLSAPIDTQYF. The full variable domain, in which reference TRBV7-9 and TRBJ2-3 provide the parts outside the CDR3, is DTGVSQNPRHKITKRGQNVTFRCDPISEHNRLYWYRQTLGQGPEFLTYFQNEAQLEKSRLLSDRFSAERPKGSFSTLEIQRTEQGDSAMYLCASSPLLSAPIDTQYFGPGTRLTVL.

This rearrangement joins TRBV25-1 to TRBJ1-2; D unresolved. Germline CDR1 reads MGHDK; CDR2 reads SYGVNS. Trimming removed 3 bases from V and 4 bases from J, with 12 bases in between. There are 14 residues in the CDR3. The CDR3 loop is CASSDLGGSYGYTF. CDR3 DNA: TGTGCCAGCAGTGATCTAGGCGGGAGCTATGGCTACACCTTC.

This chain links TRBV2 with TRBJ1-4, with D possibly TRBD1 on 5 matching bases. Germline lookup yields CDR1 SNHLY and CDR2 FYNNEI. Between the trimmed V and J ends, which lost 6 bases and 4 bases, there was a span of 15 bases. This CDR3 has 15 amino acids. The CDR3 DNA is TGTGCCAGCAGCCCGGGGCGGGACCATAATGAAAAACTGTTTTTT. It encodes CASSPGRDHNEKLFF.

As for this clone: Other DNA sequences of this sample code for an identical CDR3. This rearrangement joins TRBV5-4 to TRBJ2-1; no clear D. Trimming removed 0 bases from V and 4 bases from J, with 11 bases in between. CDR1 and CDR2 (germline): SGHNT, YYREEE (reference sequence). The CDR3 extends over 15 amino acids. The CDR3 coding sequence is TGTGCCAGCAGCTTGGCGTCTGGGCCATACAATGAGCAGTTCTTC. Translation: CASSLASGPYNEQFF.

The CDR3 protein is CASSPISGNTGELFF. Written as DNA, the CDR3 is TGTGCCAGCAGCCCGATAAGTGGGAACACCGGGGAGCTGTTTTTT. The rearrangement links TRBV6-1 to TRBJ2-2, with no clear D. Per germline, CDR1 MNHNS and CDR2 SASEGT. The V end lost 6 bases, the J end lost 1 base, and 12 bases lay between the germline ends. The CDR3 totals 15 residues.